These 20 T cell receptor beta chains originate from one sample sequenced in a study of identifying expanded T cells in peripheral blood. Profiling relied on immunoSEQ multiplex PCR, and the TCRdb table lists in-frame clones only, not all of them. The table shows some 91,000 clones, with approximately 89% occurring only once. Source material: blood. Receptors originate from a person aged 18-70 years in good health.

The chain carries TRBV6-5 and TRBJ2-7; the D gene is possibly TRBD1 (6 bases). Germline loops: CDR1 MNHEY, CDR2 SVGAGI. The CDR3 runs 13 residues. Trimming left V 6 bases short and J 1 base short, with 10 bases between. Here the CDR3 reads CASSLGTSYEQYF. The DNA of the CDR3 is TGTGCCAGCAGCCTCGGGACATCCTACGAGCAGTACTTC.

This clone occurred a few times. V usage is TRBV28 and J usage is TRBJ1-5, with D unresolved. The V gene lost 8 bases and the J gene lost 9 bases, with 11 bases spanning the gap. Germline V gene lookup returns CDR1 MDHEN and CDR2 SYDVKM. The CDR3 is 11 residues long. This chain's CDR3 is CASSGPPPQHF. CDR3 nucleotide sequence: TGTGCCAGCTCAGGCCCCCCGCCCCAGCATTTT.

The CDR3: CASSRDNPTDTQYF. CDR3 nucleotide sequence: TGTGCCAGCAGCCGGGACAACCCCACAGATACGCAGTATTTT. This chain uses TRBV9 with TRBJ2-3; a possible D gene is TRBD1 (6 bases). The CDR3 loop spans 14 amino acids. The germline V gene has CDR1 SGDLS and CDR2 YYNGEE. Trimming shortened V by 4 bases and J by 2 bases, and 11 bases separated the two germline ends.

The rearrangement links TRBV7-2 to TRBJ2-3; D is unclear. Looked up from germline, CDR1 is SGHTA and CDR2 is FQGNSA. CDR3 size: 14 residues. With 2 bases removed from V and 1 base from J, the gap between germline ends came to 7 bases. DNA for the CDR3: TGTGCCAGCAGCTTATTTGGGGGCACAGATACGCAGTATTTT. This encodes CASSLFGGTDTQYF.

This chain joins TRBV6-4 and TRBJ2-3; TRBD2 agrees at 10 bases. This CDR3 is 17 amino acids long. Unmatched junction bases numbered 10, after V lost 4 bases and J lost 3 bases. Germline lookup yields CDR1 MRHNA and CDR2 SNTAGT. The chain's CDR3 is CASSAGSGGSGTDTQYF. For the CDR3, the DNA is TGTGCCAGCAGTGCGGGTAGCGGGGGGTCTGGGACAGATACGCAGTATTTT.

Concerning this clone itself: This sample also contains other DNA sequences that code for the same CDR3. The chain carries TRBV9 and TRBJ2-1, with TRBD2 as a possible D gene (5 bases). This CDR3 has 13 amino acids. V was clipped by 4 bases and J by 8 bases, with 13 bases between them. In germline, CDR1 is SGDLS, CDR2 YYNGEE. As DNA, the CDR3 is TGTGCCAGCAGCCCAGGACTTGGGGATGAGCAGTTCTTC. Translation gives CASSPGLGDEQFF.

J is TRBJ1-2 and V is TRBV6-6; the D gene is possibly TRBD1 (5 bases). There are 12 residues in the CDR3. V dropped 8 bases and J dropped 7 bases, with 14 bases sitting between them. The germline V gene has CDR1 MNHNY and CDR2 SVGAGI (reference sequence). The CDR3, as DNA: TGTGCCAGCGGGTTGGGGCAGGGTGGCTACACCTTC. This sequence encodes CASGLGQGGYTF.

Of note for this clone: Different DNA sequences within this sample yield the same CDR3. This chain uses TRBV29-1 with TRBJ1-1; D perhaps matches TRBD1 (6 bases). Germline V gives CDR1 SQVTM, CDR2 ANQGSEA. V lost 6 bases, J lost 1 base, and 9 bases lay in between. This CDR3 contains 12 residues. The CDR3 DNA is TGCAGCGTGGGGGCCAGGAACACTGAAGCTTTCTTT. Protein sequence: CSVGARNTEAFF.

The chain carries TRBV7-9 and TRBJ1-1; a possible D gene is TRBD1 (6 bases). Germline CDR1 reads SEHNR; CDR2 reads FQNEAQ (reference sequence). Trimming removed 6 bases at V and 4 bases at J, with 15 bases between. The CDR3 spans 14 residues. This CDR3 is CASSNAGQTTEAFF. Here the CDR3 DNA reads TGTGCCAGCAGTAACGCCGGACAGACCACTGAAGCTTTCTTT.

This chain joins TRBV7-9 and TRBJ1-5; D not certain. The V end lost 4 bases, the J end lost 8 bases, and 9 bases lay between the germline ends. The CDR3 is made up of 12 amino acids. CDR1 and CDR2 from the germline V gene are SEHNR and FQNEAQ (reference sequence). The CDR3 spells CASSYISEPQHF. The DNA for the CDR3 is TGTGCCAGCAGCTACATTAGTGAGCCCCAGCATTTT. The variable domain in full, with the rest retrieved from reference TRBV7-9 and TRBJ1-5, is DTGVSQNPRHKITKRGQNVTFRCDPISEHNRLYWYRQTLGQGPEFLTYFQNEAQLEKSRLLSDRFSAERPKGSFSTLEIQRTEQGDSAMYLCASSYISEPQHFGDGTRLSIL.

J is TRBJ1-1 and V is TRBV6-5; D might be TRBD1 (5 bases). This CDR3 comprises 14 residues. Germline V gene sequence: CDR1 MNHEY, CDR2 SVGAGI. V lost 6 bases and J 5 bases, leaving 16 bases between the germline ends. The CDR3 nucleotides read TGTGCCAGCAGCCCATTATCCCAGGGTACTGAAGCTTTCTTT. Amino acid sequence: CASSPLSQGTEAFF.

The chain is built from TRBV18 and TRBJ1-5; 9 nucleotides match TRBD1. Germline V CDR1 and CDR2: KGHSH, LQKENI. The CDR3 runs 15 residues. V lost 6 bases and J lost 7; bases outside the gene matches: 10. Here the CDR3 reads CASSAVTGGSQPQHF. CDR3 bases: TGTGCCAGCTCGGCAGTGACAGGGGGTAGCCAGCCCCAGCATTTT.

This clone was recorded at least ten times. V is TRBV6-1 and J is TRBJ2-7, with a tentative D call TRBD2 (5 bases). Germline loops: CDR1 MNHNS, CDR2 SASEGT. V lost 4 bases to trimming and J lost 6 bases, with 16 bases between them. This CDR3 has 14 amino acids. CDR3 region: CASSGTEAASEQYF. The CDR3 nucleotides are TGTGCCAGCAGTGGGACGGAGGCGGCGTCCGAGCAGTACTTC.

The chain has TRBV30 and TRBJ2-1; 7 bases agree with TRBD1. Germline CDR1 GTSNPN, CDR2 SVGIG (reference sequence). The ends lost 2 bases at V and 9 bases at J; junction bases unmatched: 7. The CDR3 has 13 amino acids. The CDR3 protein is CAWSPGGRGEQFF. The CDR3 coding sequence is TGTGCCTGGAGTCCAGGGGGTCGGGGTGAGCAGTTCTTC.

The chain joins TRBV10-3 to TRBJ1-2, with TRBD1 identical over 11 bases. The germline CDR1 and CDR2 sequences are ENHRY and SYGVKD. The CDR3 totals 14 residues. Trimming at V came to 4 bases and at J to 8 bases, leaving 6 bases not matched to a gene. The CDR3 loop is CAISGGTGGGGYTF. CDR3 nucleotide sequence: TGTGCCATCAGTGGCGGGACAGGGGGAGGAGGCTACACCTTC.

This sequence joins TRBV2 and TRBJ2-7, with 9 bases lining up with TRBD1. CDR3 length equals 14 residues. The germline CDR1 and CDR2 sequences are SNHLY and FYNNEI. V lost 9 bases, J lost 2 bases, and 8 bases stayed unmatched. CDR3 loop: CASQSGTGPYEQYF. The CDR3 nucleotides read TGTGCCAGTCAGTCCGGGACAGGGCCCTACGAGCAGTACTTC.

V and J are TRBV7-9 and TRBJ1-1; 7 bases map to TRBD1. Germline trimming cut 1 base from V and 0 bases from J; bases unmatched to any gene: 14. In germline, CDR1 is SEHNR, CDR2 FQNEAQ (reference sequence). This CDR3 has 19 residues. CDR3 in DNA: TGTGCCAGCAGCTTAGGAGTTGGGGCAGGGGGTGCGATGAACACTGAAGCTTTCTTT. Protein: CASSLGVGAGGAMNTEAFF.

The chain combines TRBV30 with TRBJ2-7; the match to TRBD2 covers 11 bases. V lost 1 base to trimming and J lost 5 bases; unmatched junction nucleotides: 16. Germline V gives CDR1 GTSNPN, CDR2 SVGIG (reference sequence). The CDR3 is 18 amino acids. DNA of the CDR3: TGTGCCTGGAGTGGTTTTAGCGGGAGGGCCGGGGCTTTCGACGAGCAGTACTTC. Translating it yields CAWSGFSGRAGAFDEQYF.

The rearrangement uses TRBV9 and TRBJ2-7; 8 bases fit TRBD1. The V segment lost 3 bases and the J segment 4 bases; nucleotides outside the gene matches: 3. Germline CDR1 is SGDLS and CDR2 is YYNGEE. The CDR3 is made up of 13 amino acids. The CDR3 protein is CASSGGTGYEQYF. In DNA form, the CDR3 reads TGTGCCAGCAGCGGAGGGACAGGATACGAGCAGTACTTC.

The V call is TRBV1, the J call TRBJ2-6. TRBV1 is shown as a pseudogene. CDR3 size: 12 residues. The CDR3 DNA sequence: TGCACCAGCAAAAGTCGGGCCAACGTCCTGACTTTC. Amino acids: CTSKSRANVLTF.